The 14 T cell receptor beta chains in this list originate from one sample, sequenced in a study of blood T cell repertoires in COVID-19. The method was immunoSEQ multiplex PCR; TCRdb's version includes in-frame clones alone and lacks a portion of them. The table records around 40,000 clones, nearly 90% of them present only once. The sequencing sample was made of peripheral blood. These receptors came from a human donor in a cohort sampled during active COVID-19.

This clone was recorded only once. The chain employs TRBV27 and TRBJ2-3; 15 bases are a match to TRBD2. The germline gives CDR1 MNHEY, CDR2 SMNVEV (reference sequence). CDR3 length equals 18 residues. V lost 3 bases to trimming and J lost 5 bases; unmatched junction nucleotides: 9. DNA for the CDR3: TGTGCCAGCAGTTTGGTGGGGACTAGCGGGGGGCTCAGAGATACGCAGTATTTT. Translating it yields CASSLVGTSGGLRDTQYF.

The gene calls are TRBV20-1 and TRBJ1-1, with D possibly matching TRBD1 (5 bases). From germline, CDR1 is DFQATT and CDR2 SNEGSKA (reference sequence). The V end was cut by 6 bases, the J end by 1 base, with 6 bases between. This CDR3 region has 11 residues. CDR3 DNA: TGCAGTGCCGACAGGAACACTGAAGCTTTCTTT. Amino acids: CSADRNTEAFF.

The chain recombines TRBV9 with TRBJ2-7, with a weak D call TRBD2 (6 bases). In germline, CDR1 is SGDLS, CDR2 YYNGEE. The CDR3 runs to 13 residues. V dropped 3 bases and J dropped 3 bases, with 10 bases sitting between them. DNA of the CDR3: TGTGCCAGCAGCGCCCGGGGAGGCTACGAGCAGTACTTC. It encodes CASSARGGYEQYF.

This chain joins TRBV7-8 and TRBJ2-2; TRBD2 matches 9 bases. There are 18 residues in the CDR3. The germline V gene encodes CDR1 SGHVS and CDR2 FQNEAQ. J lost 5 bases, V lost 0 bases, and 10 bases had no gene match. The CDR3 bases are TGTGCCAGCAGCTTAGCGGGGTTTAGCGGGGGACGAACCGGGGAGCTGTTTTTT. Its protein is CASSLAGFSGGRTGELFF.

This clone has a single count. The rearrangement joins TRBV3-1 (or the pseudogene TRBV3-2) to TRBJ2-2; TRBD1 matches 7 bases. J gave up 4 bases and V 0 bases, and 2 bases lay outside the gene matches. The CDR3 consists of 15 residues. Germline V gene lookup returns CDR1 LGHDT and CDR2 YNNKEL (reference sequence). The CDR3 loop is CASSQDPGGTGELFF. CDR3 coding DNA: TGTGCCAGCAGCCAAGACCCAGGGGGCACCGGGGAGCTGTTTTTT.

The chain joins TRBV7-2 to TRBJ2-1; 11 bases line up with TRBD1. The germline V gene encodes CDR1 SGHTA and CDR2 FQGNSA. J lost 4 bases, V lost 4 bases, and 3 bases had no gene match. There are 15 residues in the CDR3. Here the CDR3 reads CASSYGTGGYNEQFF. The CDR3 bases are TGTGCCAGCAGCTACGGGACAGGGGGGTACAATGAGCAGTTCTTC.

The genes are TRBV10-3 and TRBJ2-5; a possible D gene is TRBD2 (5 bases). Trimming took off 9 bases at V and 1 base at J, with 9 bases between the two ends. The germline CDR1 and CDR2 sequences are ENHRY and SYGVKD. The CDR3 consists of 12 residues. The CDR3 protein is CAIRGSQETQYF. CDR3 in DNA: TGTGCCATTCGGGGTTCCCAAGAGACCCAGTACTTC.

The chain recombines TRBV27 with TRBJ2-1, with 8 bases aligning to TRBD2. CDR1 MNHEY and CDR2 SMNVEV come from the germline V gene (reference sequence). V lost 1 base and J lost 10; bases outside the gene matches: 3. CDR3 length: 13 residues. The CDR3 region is CASSLFLAGEQFF. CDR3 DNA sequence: TGTGCCAGCAGTTTATTCTTAGCGGGAGAGCAGTTCTTC.

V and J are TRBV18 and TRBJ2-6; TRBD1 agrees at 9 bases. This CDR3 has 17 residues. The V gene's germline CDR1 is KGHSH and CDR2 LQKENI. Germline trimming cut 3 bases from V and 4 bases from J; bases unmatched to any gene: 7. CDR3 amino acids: CASSPGQGYSGANVLTF. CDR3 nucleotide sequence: TGTGCCAGCTCACCCGGACAGGGGTATTCAGGGGCCAACGTCCTGACTTTC.

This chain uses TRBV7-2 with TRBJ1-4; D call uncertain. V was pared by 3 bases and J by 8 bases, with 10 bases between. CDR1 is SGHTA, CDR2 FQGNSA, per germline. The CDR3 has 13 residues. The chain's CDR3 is CASSLGRREKLFF. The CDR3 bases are TGTGCCAGCAGCTTGGGCAGACGGGAAAAACTGTTTTTT.

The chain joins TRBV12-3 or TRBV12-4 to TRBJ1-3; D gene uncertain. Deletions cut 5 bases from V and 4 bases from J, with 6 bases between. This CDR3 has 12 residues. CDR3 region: CASSIRGNTIYF. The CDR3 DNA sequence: TGTGCCAGCAGTATTAGAGGAAACACCATATATTTT.

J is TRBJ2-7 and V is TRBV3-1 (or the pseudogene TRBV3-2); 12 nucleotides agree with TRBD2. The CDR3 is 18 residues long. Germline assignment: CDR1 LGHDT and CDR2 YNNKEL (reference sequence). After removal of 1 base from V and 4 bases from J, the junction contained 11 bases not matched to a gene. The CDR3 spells CASSQGRTSGTSGYEQYF. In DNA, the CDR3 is TGTGCCAGCAGCCAAGGACGGACTAGCGGGACGTCCGGGTACGAGCAGTACTTC.

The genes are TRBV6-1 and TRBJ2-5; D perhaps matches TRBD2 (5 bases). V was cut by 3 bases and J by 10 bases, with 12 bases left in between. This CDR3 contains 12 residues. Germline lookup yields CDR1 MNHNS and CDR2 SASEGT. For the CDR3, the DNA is TGTGCCAGCAGTGACCCCGGTCGGGACCAGTACTTC. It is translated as CASSDPGRDQYF.

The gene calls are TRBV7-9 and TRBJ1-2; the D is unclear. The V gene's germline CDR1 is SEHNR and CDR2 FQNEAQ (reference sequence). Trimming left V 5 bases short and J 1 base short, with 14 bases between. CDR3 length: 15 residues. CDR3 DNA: TGTGCCAGCAGCCCCGTATTCGCAGATAACTATGGCTACACCTTC. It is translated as CASSPVFADNYGYTF. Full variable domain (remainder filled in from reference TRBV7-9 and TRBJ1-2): DTGVSQNPRHKITKRGQNVTFRCDPISEHNRLYWYRQTLGQGPEFLTYFQNEAQLEKSRLLSDRFSAERPKGSFSTLEIQRTEQGDSAMYLCASSPVFADNYGYTFGSGTRLTVV.